Listed below are T cell receptor beta chains from one sample, sequenced in a study of PD-1 blockade in classical Hodgkin lymphoma. Produced via immunoSEQ multiplex PCR; TCRdb's table is partial and in-frame only. The table includes about 46,000 clones, less than 85% detected once. The starting material was peripheral blood mononuclear cells (PBMCs), obtained before the second cycle of nivolumab. These receptors were taken from a human donor with classical Hodgkin lymphoma. Both conserved end residues are part of each CDR3. D genes are given only for firm matches. Clone sizes are given selectively: once, few, many, or a class where the clone is expanded.

D gene | J gene | V gene | clone size | CDR3 protein | CDR3 DNA
NA | TRBJ2-2 | TRBV18 | few | CASSPGQAGELFF | TGTGCCAGCTCACCAGGTCAGGCCGGGGAGCTGTTTTTT
NA | TRBJ1-2 | TRBV7-8 | NA | CASSWDANYGYTF | TGTGCCAGCAGCTGGGACGCAAACTATGGCTACACCTTC
NA | TRBJ1-4 | TRBV10-3 | NA | CATQTDEKLFF | TGTGCCACCCAGACAGATGAAAAACTGTTTTTT
TRBD1 | TRBJ1-5 | TRBV19 | NA | CASSGTGSNQPQHF | TGTGCCAGTAGTGGGACAGGGAGCAATCAGCCCCAGCATTTT
NA | TRBJ1-2 | TRBV19 | NA | CASSIGTVPGYTF | TGTGCCAGTAGTATAGGGACAGTACCTGGCTACACCTTC
NA | TRBJ2-3 | TRBV18 | NA | CASSTTADTQYF | TGTGCCAGCTCAACAACGGCAGATACGCAGTATTTT
NA | TRBJ1-5 | TRBV9 | NA | CASSDPRVQPQHF | TGTGCCAGCAGCGATCCCAGGGTTCAGCCCCAGCATTTT
TRBD1 | TRBJ1-2 | TRBV5-6 | NA | CASSLGQGNYGYTF | TGTGCCAGCAGCTTAGGACAGGGAAACTATGGCTATACCTTC
NA | TRBJ2-1 | TRBV7-2 | NA | CASRGLPYNEQFF | TGTGCCAGCAGAGGGCTTCCATACAATGAGCAGTTCTTC
NA | TRBJ2-3 | TRBV9 | NA | CASSRISGEFTDTQYF | TGTGCCAGCAGCCGCATATCCGGGGAGTTCACAGATACGCAGTATTTT
NA | TRBJ2-3 | TRBV7-2 | NA | CASSREFTDTQYF | TGTGCCAGCAGCAGGGAGTTTACAGATACGCAGTATTTT
NA | TRBJ1-1 | TRBV10-3 | NA | CAISESTGTNTEAFF | TGTGCCATCAGTGAGTCAACAGGGACGAACACTGAAGCTTTCTTT
TRBD1 | TRBJ1-4 | TRBV7-9 | NA | CASSLDVGQANNEKLFF | TGTGCCAGCAGCTTAGATGTCGGACAGGCTAATAATGAAAAACTGTTTTTT
TRBD1 | TRBJ2-3 | TRBV6-1 | NA | CASSAGQLATDTQYF | TGTGCCAGCAGTGCGGGACAGTTAGCCACAGATACGCAGTATTTT
NA | TRBJ1-1 | TRBV28 | NA | CASSFYDRLNTEAFF | TGTGCCAGCAGTTTCTATGACAGGTTGAACACTGAAGCTTTCTTT